The clone carrying this T cell receptor beta chain has ten or more counts. This specimen belongs to a study of blood T cells in healthy people across ages. The germline V gene has CDR1 KGHDR and CDR2 SFDVKD. The CDR3 is 15 residues long. V lost 9 bases to trimming and J lost 3 bases, with 17 bases between them. Next came a second PCR, run for about 6 to 11 cycles, which used a sample-barcoded 5' primer along with a J-beta primer mix. Via MiXCR, TCRdb re-called the 5' RACE reads, giving one row per CDR3 protein. The sample lists about 1,800,000 distinct CDR3 sequences; approximately 30% were seen once.

Sequencing was performed on blood. This TCR was recovered from a woman aged 25 to 39 in good health. The genes are TRBV24-1 and TRBJ2-1; no clear D gene. CDR3 sequence reads: CATCGGLRSYNEQFF. DNA of the CDR3: TGTGCCACCTGTGGTGGGCTCCGAAGCTACAATGAGCAGTTCTTC.